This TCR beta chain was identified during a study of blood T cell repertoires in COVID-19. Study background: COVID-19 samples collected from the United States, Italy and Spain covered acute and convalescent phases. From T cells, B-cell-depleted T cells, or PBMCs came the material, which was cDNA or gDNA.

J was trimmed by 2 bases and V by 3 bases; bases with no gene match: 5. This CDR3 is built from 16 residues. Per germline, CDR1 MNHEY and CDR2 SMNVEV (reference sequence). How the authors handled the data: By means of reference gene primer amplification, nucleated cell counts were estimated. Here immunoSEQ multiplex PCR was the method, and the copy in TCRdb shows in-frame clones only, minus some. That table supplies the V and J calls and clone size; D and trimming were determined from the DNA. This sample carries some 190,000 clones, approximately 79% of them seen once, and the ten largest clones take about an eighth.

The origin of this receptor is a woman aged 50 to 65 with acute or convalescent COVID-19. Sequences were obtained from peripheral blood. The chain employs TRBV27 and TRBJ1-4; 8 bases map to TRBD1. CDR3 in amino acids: CASSFRQGRTNEKLFF. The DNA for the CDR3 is TGTGCCAGCAGTTTCCGACAGGGGAGGACTAATGAAAAACTGTTTTTT. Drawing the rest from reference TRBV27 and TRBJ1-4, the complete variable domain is EAQVTQNPRYLITVTGKKLTVTCSQNMNHEYMSWYRQDPGLGLRQIYYSMNVEVTDKGDVPEGYKVSRKEKRNFPLILESPSPNQTSLYFCASSFRQGRTNEKLFFGSGTQLSVL.